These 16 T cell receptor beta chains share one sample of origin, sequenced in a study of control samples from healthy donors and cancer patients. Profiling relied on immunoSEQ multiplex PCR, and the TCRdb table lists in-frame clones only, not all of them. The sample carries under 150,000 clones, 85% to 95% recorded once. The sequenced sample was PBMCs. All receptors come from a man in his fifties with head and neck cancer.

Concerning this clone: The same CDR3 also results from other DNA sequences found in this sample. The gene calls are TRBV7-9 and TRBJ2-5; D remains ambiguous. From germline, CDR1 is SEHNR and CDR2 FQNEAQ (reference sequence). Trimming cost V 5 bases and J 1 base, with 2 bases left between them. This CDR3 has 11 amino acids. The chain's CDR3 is CASSLQETQYF. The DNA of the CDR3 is TGTGCCAGCAGCCTCCAAGAGACCCAGTACTTC.

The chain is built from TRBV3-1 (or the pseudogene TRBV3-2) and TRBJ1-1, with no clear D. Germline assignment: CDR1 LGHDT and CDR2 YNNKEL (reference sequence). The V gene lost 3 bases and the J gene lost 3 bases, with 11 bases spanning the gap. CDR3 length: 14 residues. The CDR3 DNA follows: TGTGCCAGCAGCCACTGTGGCGGGGACACTGAAGCTTTCTTT. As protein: CASSHCGGDTEAFF.

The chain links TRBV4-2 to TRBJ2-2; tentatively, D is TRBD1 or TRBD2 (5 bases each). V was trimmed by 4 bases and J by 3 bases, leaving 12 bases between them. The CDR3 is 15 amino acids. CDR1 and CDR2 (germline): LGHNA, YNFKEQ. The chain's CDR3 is CASSRGLLDTGELFF. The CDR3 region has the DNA TGTGCCAGCAGCCGGGGCCTACTAGACACCGGGGAGCTGTTTTTT.

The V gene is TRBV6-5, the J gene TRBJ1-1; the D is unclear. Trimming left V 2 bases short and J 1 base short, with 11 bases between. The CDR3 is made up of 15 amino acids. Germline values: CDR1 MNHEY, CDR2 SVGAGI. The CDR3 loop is CASSYKGRTNTEAFF. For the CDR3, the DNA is TGTGCCAGCAGTTACAAAGGCAGAACGAACACTGAAGCTTTCTTT.

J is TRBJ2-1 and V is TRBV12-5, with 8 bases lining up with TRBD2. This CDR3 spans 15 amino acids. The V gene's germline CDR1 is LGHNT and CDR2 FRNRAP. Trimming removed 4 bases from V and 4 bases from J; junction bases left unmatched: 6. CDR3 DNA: TGTGCTAGTGGTTCGGCGGGGGGAGCATACAATGAGCAGTTCTTC. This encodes CASGSAGGAYNEQFF.

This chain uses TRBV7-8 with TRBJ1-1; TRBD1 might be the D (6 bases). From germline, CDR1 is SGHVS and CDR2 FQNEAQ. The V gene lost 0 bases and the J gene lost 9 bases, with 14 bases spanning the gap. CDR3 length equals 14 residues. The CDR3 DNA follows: TGTGCCAGCAGCTTAGCAGGGAAAGGGGGTAAAGCTTTCTTT. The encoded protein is CASSLAGKGGKAFF.

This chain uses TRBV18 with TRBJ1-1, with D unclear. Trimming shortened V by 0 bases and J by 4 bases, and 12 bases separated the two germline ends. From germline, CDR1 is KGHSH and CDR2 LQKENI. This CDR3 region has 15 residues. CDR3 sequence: CASSPPLAWATEAFF. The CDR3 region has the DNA TGTGCCAGCTCACCACCCCTTGCATGGGCCACTGAAGCTTTCTTT.

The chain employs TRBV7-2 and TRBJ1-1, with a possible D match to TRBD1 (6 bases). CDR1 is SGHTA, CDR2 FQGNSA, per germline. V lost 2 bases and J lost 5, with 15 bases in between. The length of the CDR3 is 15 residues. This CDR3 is CASSLSGGAWTEAFF. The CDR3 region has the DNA TGTGCCAGCAGCTTATCGGGGGGCGCATGGACTGAAGCTTTCTTT.

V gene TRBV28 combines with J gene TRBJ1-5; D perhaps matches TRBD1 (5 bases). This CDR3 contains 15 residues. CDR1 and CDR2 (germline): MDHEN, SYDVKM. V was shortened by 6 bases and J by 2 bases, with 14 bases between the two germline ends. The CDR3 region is CASSRGGGGNQPQHF. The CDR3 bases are TGTGCCAGCAGCCGGGGCGGGGGGGGCAATCAGCCCCAGCATTTT.

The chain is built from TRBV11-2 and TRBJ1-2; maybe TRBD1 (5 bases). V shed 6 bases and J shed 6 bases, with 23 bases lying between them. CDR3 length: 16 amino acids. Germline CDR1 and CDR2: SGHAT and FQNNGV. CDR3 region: CASRLRALRRSDGYTF. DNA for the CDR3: TGTGCCAGCAGGCTCAGGGCGCTAAGAAGGTCTGATGGCTACACCTTC.

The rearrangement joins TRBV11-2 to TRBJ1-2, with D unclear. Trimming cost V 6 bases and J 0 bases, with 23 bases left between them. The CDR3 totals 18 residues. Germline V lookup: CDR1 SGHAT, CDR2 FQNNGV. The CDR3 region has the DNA TGTGCCAGCAGGCATATAGAGGTTCAAGGGCAGACTAACTATGGCTACACCTTC. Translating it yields CASRHIEVQGQTNYGYTF.

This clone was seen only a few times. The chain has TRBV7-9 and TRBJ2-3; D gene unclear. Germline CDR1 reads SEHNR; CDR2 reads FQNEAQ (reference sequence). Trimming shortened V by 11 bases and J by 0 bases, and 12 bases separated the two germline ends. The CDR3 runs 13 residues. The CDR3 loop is CAFPRGSTDTQYF. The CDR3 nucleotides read TGTGCCTTCCCAAGAGGTAGCACAGATACGCAGTATTTT.

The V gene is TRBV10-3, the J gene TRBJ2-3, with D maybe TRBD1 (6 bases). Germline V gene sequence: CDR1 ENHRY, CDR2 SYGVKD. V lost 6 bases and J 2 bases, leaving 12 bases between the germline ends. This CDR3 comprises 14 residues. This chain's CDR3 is CAIRTDRDTDTQYF. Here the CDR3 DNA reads TGTGCCATCAGAACGGACAGAGACACAGATACGCAGTATTTT.

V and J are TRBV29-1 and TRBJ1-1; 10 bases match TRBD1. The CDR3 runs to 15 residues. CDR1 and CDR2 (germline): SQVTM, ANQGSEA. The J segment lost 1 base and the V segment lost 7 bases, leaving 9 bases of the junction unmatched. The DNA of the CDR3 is TGCAGCGCCCCGCGGACAGGGGGGCCGAACACTGAAGCTTTCTTT. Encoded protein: CSAPRTGGPNTEAFF.

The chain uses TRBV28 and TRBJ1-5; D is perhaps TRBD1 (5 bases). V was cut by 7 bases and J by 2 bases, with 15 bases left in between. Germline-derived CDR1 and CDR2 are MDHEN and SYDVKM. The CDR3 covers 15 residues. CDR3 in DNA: TGTGCCAGCACCGTTGGAGGGGACCGCAATCAGCCCCAGCATTTT. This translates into CASTVGGDRNQPQHF.

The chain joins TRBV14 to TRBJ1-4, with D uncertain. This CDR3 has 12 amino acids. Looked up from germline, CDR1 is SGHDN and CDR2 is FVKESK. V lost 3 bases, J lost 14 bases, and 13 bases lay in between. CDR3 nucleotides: TGTGCCAGCAGCCATACATCAGGCCTTCTGTTTTTT. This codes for CASSHTSGLLFF.